This entry is about one T cell receptor beta chain. Its antigen is undetermined. PBMCs stored at -80 C, 2 million in total, were the source of the unsorted libraries. This entry is derived from a study of neurological immune-mediated disorders. Notes on the study in general: Falling below healthy controls, multiple sclerosis showed the least TCR clonal expansion, while HTLV-1-associated myelopathy showed the most. Phylogenetic grouping assigned the repertoires of 18 of 34 multiple sclerosis patients to one related-CDR3 cluster, which constitutes a possible signature.

The method for making cDNA was 5'RACE, and it used 10-nucleotide random UMIs. TCRdb reanalysed the 5' RACE reads using MiXCR and keeps one entry per CDR3 protein. This sample has 65,000 to 75,000 distinct CDR3 sequences, with about 5% found just once. Trimming stripped 1 base from V and 4 bases from J, with 8 bases between. The CDR3 runs to 13 residues. Looked up from germline, CDR1 is SGHRS and CDR2 is YFSETQ. The sample was PBMCs. J is TRBJ1-2 and V is TRBV5-1; no firm D call. The TCR originated in a woman in her 70s with multiple sclerosis. The DNA of the CDR3 is TGCGCCAGCAGCTTGCGGGAGCCCTATGGCTACACCTTC. Protein sequence: CASSLREPYGYTF.